The clone carrying this T cell receptor beta chain has more than one count but fewer than ten. Recruited during active infection, patients (from Seattle) were subsequently followed longitudinally. The data derive from a study of blood T cell repertoires in COVID-19. Study-level background: Whether acute or convalescent, the COVID-19 samples came from the United States, Italy and Spain. PBMCs, B-cell-depleted T cells, or T cells were the source of the cDNA or gDNA that made up the material.

In the authors' workflow: The assay estimated nucleated cells by amplifying reference gene primers. TCRdb's copy holds only in-frame clones and misses some; the assay was immunoSEQ multiplex PCR. Clone size and V and J calls were adopted from that table, with D and trimming inferred from the DNA. This table holds about 95,000 clones, about nine tenths found once. This sequence was found in a man between 60 and 70 years old with COVID-19, enrolled during active disease. Material: peripheral blood.

CDR3 loop: CASRDWTSGPSGELFF. CDR3 sequence (DNA): TGCGCCAGCAGGGATTGGACTAGCGGTCCCTCCGGGGAGCTGTTTTTT. The rearrangement joins TRBV10-2 to TRBJ2-2; 10 nucleotides match TRBD2. The V and J ends lost 6 bases and 6 bases, in that order; junction bases with no gene match: 10. The CDR3 has 16 amino acids. Germline V gene sequence: CDR1 WSHSY, CDR2 SAAADI.